This T cell receptor (beta chain) was sequenced during a study of identical twins. Findings of the study overall: With beta out-of-frame sequences, excess sharing by twins was weaker.

Only healthy Caucasians were included as donors. The CDR3 has 14 residues. Germline V gene sequence: CDR1 GTSNPN, CDR2 SVGIG (reference sequence). The V segment lost 0 bases and the J segment 9 bases; nucleotides outside the gene matches: 8. TCRdb redid the calling of the 5' RACE reads with MiXCR, one entry per CDR3 protein. Seen here are 250,000 to 350,000 distinct CDR3 sequences, just under 9.5% observed once, and the top ten hold 7% to 8.5%. This clonotype was detected a few times. Its antigen remains unknown. The data also belong to a second study, concerning yellow fever vaccine responses in identical twins.

The TCR was taken from a woman aged 18 to 35 in good health. The rearrangement joins TRBV30 to TRBJ2-1, with 7 bases identical to TRBD2. The source material was CD8+ T cells sorted from blood. CDR3 amino acids: CAWSVGRGYTEQFF. In nucleotides, the CDR3 is TGTGCCTGGAGTGTAGGGCGGGGGTATACTGAGCAGTTCTTC.